The rows below give T cell receptor beta chains drawn from one sample of a study of control samples from healthy donors and cancer patients. Libraries were prepared by immunoSEQ multiplex PCR; TCRdb keeps only in-frame clonotypes and omits some of them. The data hold roughly 120,000 clones, with about nine tenths observed a single time. Material: blood. These receptors came from a human donor in good health. The donor label of this sample is uncertain. Each CDR3 is given with its conserved first and last residue. D genes are given only for firm matches. Clone size appears in some rows only: once, few, many, or a class for an expanded clone.

clone size: -; D gene: -; V gene: TRBV19; J gene: TRBJ1-2; CDR3 DNA: TGTGCCAGTAGTATCGATACAGGGAGGGTCTATGGCTACACCTTC; CDR3 protein: CASSIDTGRVYGYTF
clone size: -; D gene: -; V gene: TRBV5-1; J gene: TRBJ1-2; CDR3 DNA: TGCGCCAGCAGCTTGAGTAGGGACTATGGCTACACCTTC; CDR3 protein: CASSLSRDYGYTF
clone size: -; D gene: TRBD1; V gene: TRBV9; J gene: TRBJ1-4; CDR3 DNA: TGTGCCAGCAGCGTAGCCGGGACAGGGGGTGAAAAACTGTTTTTT; CDR3 protein: CASSVAGTGGEKLFF
clone size: -; D gene: TRBD1; V gene: TRBV2; J gene: TRBJ1-1; CDR3 DNA: TGTGCCAGCAAAGCGGACAGGGTGAACACTGAAGCTTTCTTT; CDR3 protein: CASKADRVNTEAFF
clone size: -; D gene: TRBD1; V gene: TRBV18; J gene: TRBJ1-1; CDR3 DNA: TGTGCCAGCTCACCCCCCCCGATTGTGGACAGGGGAACTGAAGCTTTCTTT; CDR3 protein: CASSPPPIVDRGTEAFF
clone size: -; D gene: -; V gene: TRBV3-1/TRBV3-2; J gene: TRBJ2-1; CDR3 DNA: TGTGCCAGCAGCCGGGGGGTTAGGGGCAATGAGCAGTTCTTC; CDR3 protein: CASSRGVRGNEQFF
clone size: -; D gene: TRBD2; V gene: TRBV2; J gene: TRBJ2-3; CDR3 DNA: TGTGCCACCCTGTTTGGAGCGGGGAGCACAGATACGCAGTATTTT; CDR3 protein: CATLFGAGSTDTQYF
clone size: -; D gene: -; V gene: TRBV6-2/TRBV6-3; J gene: TRBJ2-1; CDR3 DNA: TGTGCCAGCAGTTACTCCCCGGGTGAGCAGTTCTTC; CDR3 protein: CASSYSPGEQFF
clone size: -; D gene: TRBD1; V gene: TRBV30; J gene: TRBJ1-3; CDR3 DNA: TGTGCCTGGAGGGGGGACAGAATCTCTGGAAACACCATATATTTT; CDR3 protein: CAWRGDRISGNTIYF
clone size: -; D gene: -; V gene: TRBV3-1/TRBV3-2; J gene: TRBJ1-1; CDR3 DNA: TGTGCCAGCAGCCAAGACAGACCTTTTAACACTGAAGCTTTCTTT; CDR3 protein: CASSQDRPFNTEAFF
clone size: -; D gene: TRBD1; V gene: TRBV30; J gene: TRBJ2-2; CDR3 DNA: TGTGCCTGGCGGGCTGGGACAGAAGATACCGGGGAGCTGTTTTTT; CDR3 protein: CAWRAGTEDTGELFF
clone size: once; D gene: -; V gene: TRBV28; J gene: TRBJ1-1; CDR3 DNA: TGTGCCAGCAGTTTAAAGACTGAAGCTTTCTTT; CDR3 protein: CASSLKTEAFF
clone size: once; D gene: TRBD1; V gene: TRBV2; J gene: TRBJ1-1; CDR3 DNA: TGTGCCAGCAGGGACAGGGGGCTCACTGAAGCTTTCTTT; CDR3 protein: CASRDRGLTEAFF
clone size: -; D gene: -; V gene: TRBV30; J gene: TRBJ1-1; CDR3 DNA: TGTGCCTGGAGTGGGACAGAGAACACTGAAGCTTTCTTT; CDR3 protein: CAWSGTENTEAFF
clone size: -; D gene: TRBD1; V gene: TRBV11-1; J gene: TRBJ2-1; CDR3 DNA: TGTGCCAGCAGCTTTGGGGCCGGGACAGGATACAATGAGCAGTTCTTC; CDR3 protein: CASSFGAGTGYNEQFF
clone size: once; D gene: -; V gene: TRBV6-1; J gene: TRBJ1-3; CDR3 DNA: TGTGCCAGCAGTGAAGTAAGAGCTTATTTTAGCCGCTCCTCTGGAAACACCATATATTTT; CDR3 protein: CASSEVRAYFSRSSGNTIYF
clone size: -; D gene: -; V gene: TRBV19; J gene: TRBJ2-2; CDR3 DNA: TGTGCCAGCTCAATCATTGGACTCCACCCCGCCGCGAACACCGGGGAGCTGTTTTTT; CDR3 protein: CASSIIGLHPAANTGELFF
clone size: -; D gene: TRBD1; V gene: TRBV27; J gene: TRBJ1-1; CDR3 DNA: TGTGCCAGCAAGGGACAGGCGGACACTGAAGCTTTCTTT; CDR3 protein: CASKGQADTEAFF
clone size: -; D gene: TRBD1; V gene: TRBV6-2/TRBV6-3; J gene: TRBJ1-2; CDR3 DNA: TGTGCCAGCAGCAGACCCGGGGTAGACAGGGCATTGGATGGCTACACCTTC; CDR3 protein: CASSRPGVDRALDGYTF
clone size: -; D gene: TRBD1; V gene: TRBV10-3; J gene: TRBJ1-1; CDR3 DNA: TGTGCCAGCGGGACAGGGGAATATCGCACTGAAGCTTTCTTT; CDR3 protein: CASGTGEYRTEAFF
clone size: -; D gene: -; V gene: TRBV11-3; J gene: TRBJ2-1; CDR3 DNA: TGTGCCAGCAGCTTATTTTCCGGGGGGCACAATGAGCAGTTCTTC; CDR3 protein: CASSLFSGGHNEQFF
clone size: -; D gene: -; V gene: TRBV6-5; J gene: TRBJ2-3; CDR3 DNA: TGTGCCAGCAGTTACGGTCGGCAGGGAGATACGCAGTATTTT; CDR3 protein: CASSYGRQGDTQYF
clone size: -; D gene: -; V gene: TRBV11-2; J gene: TRBJ2-4; CDR3 DNA: TGTGCCAGCAGCTTAGGGGCTTGGAACATTCAGTACTTC; CDR3 protein: CASSLGAWNIQYF